These 16 T cell receptor beta chains were all obtained from the same sample, sequenced in a study of immune heterogeneity within non-small cell lung tumors. Bulk tumor genomic DNA was the template, and each sample received 600 ng. The authors collected several far-apart biopsies from each primary tumor during surgery. Curative surgery was performed on patients who had untreated, newly diagnosed non-small cell lung cancer. TCR beta CDR3 was amplified by multiplex PCR, first round 10 cycles, 32 V and 13 J primers. MiXCR was run by TCRdb on the multiplex PCR reads, yielding one entry per CDR3 protein. The repertoire has 13,000 or so distinct CDR3 sequences, about 23% of them found once; the top ten carry roughly 13%. Specimen: lung tumor tissue. The receptors stem from a man aged 45-60 years with non-small cell lung cancer.

In its sample, this clonotype ranks as medium-sized. The rearrangement uses TRBV27 and TRBJ2-7, with D perhaps matching TRBD1 (6 bases). The CDR3 extends over 14 amino acids. From germline, CDR1 is MNHEY and CDR2 SMNVEV (reference sequence). V dropped 3 bases and J dropped 0 bases, with 9 bases sitting between them. CDR3 loop: CASSLRDTSYEQYF. Here the CDR3 DNA reads TGTGCCAGCAGTTTGAGGGACACCTCCTACGAGCAGTACTTC.

In its sample, this clonotype is medium-sized. The chain has TRBV15 and TRBJ2-7; D is unresolved. V shed 0 bases and J shed 3 bases, with 3 bases lying between them. The CDR3 sequence is 12 residues long. CDR1 is LNHNV, CDR2 YYDKDF, per germline (reference sequence). CDR3 nucleotides: TGTGCCACCAGCAGAGACGACTACGAGCAGTACTTC. This encodes CATSRDDYEQYF.

This clonotype was seen just once. The rearrangement links TRBV6-1 to TRBJ1-2; TRBD1 matches 7 bases. Germline-derived CDR1 and CDR2 are MNHNS and SASEGT. V lost 9 bases and J lost 7; bases outside the gene matches: 17. This CDR3 has 15 amino acids. The DNA of the CDR3 is TGTGCCAGTAGCCCCCGAGGACAGGAGTTCGGTGGCTACACCTTC. Residues: CASSPRGQEFGGYTF.

There are a few counts of this clonotype. The rearrangement joins TRBV12-3 or TRBV12-4 to TRBJ2-1, with a possible D match to TRBD1 (5 bases). The germline V and J ends were trimmed by 7 bases and 3 bases, with 10 bases remaining between them. The CDR3 runs 13 residues. CDR3 region: CASTDSYYNEQFF. The CDR3, as DNA: TGTGCCAGCACCGACAGTTACTACAATGAGCAGTTCTTC.

This clonotype is judged medium-sized. The gene calls are TRBV6-1 and TRBJ1-5; weak D call: TRBD1 (6 bases). The CDR3 runs to 14 residues. Trimming left V 5 bases short and J 6 bases short, with 14 bases between. The germline V gene encodes CDR1 MNHNS and CDR2 SASEGT. The chain's CDR3 is CASSKQGGGQPQHF. The CDR3 DNA follows: TGTGCCAGCAGTAAGCAGGGAGGGGGTCAGCCCCAGCATTTT.

The genes are TRBV4-1 and TRBJ2-5, with 14 nucleotides matching TRBD2. Germline V gene data show CDR1 as MGHRA and CDR2 as YSYEKL. With V trimmed by 3 bases and J by 1 base, 4 bases remained unmatched. This CDR3 region has 17 residues. CDR3 residues: CASSQGGTSGSQETQYF. The CDR3 region has the DNA TGCGCCAGCAGCCAGGGTGGGACTAGCGGGAGCCAAGAGACCCAGTACTTC.

This clonotype was detected ten times or more. Sequence at one end of the junction differs from germline and may be a read error. The J gene is TRBJ2-7, the V gene TRBV11-2, with 11 bases aligning to TRBD2. Germline lookup yields CDR1 SGHAT and CDR2 FQNNGV. The CDR3 extends over 15 amino acids. The CDR3 region is CASSLEGSGRADRYF. CDR3 bases: TGTGCCAGCAGCCTAGAGGGTAGCGGGAGGGCGGATCGGTACTTC.

This clonotype was recorded many times. The chain employs TRBV20-1 and TRBJ2-1; TRBD2 matches 7 bases. The length of the CDR3 is 14 residues. Germline lookup yields CDR1 DFQATT and CDR2 SNEGSKA (reference sequence). The trim removed 3 bases at V and 6 bases at J, leaving 8 bases unmatched. DNA for the CDR3: TGCAGTGCTAGTGCGGGGAGGGATTTCAATGAGCAGTTCTTC. Translated: CSASAGRDFNEQFF.

This clonotype was observed at least ten times. This chain uses TRBV20-1 with TRBJ1-5; D is perhaps TRBD1 (6 bases). This CDR3 is 14 amino acids long. The V gene's germline CDR1 is DFQATT and CDR2 SNEGSKA (reference sequence). V lost 3 bases to trimming and J lost 4 bases, with 13 bases between them. Here the CDR3 reads CSASPGTPNQPQHF. DNA for the CDR3: TGCAGTGCTAGTCCCGGGACACCAAATCAGCCCCAGCATTTT.

By frequency in the sample, this clonotype is medium-sized. This chain links TRBV11-3 with TRBJ2-7; 9 bases are shared with TRBD1. The germline gives CDR1 SGHNT, CDR2 YENEEA. V shed 5 bases and J 4 bases; nucleotides not matched to a gene: 3. This CDR3 comprises 13 residues. This CDR3 reads CASSVGQGYEQYF. Written as DNA, the CDR3 is TGTGCCAGCAGCGTAGGACAGGGGTACGAGCAGTACTTC.

The table lists this clonotype with many counts. The rearrangement joins TRBV5-5 to TRBJ2-4; 7 bases line up with TRBD2. V was clipped by 0 bases and J by 6 bases; unmatched bases: 12. CDR1 and CDR2 from the germline V gene are SGHKS and YYEKEE (reference sequence). The CDR3 length is 17 residues. Here the CDR3 DNA reads TGTGCCAGCAGCTTGGCCTTTGCGGGGGAAGGCAGAAACATTCAGTACTTC. Translated, it gives CASSLAFAGEGRNIQYF. The full variable domain, its missing parts supplied by reference TRBV5-5 and TRBJ2-4, is DAGVTQSPTHLIKTRGQQVTLRCSPISGHKSVSWYQQVLGQGPQFIFQYYEKEERGRGNFPDRFSARQFPNYSSELNVNALLLGDSALYLCASSLAFAGEGRNIQYFGAGTRLSVL.

By share, this clonotype ranks as medium-sized. V usage is TRBV7-6 and J usage is TRBJ2-3; D not resolved. Germline V gene sequence: CDR1 SGHVS, CDR2 FNYEAQ. V shed 5 bases and J shed 7 bases, with 10 bases lying between them. The CDR3 has 12 amino acids. CDR3 nucleotides: TGTGCCAGCAGCCAAATCCGGCATACGCAGTATTTT. It specifies CASSQIRHTQYF.

This clonotype is judged medium-sized. The V call is TRBV29-1, the J call TRBJ1-3; D is ambiguous. The germline V gene encodes CDR1 SQVTM and CDR2 ANQGSEA. This CDR3 is built from 13 residues. Trimming removed 6 bases at V and 2 bases at J, with 11 bases between. The CDR3 sequence: CSVKTGAGNTIYF. For the CDR3, the DNA is TGCAGCGTCAAAACCGGGGCTGGAAACACCATATATTTT. Combining the CDR3 with reference TRBV29-1 and TRBJ1-3 gives the whole variable domain SAVISQKPSRDICQRGTSLTIQCQVDSQVTMMFWYRQQPGQSLTLIATANQGSEATYESGFVIDKFPISRPNLTFSTLTVSNMSPEDSSIYLCSVKTGAGNTIYFGEGSWLTVV.

In this sample, this clonotype turned up many times. CDR3 nucleotide sequence: TGTGCCAGCAGCTTAAGGGGGTCCACTGAAGCTTTCTTT. Translated: CASSLRGSTEAFF. This chain joins TRBV11-2 and TRBJ1-1; a weak D match, TRBD1 (6 bases). CDR3 size: 13 residues. Germline assignment: CDR1 SGHAT and CDR2 FQNNGV. V was shortened by 2 bases and J by 4 bases, with 8 bases between the two germline ends.

This clonotype was observed many times. The V call is TRBV7-2, the J call TRBJ1-2, with a weak D call TRBD1 (5 bases). V was pared by 1 base and J by 8 bases, with 11 bases between. The CDR3 length is 13 residues. Germline V gene data show CDR1 as SGHTA and CDR2 as FQGNSA. CDR3 residues: CASSLVGALGYTF. The CDR3 DNA reads TGTGCCAGCAGCTTAGTTGGGGCGTTAGGCTACACCTTC. Together with reference TRBV7-2 and TRBJ1-2, the CDR3 gives the full variable domain: GAGVSQSPSNKVTEKGKDVELRCDPISGHTALYWYRQSLGQGLEFLIYFQGNSAPDKSGLPSDRFSAERTGGSVSTLTIQRTQQEDSAVYLCASSLVGALGYTFGSGTRLTVV.

V gene TRBV9 combines with J gene TRBJ2-3; tentatively, D is TRBD2 (6 bases). The germline CDR1 and CDR2 sequences are SGDLS and YYNGEE. The CDR3 length is 14 residues. The CDR3, as DNA: TGTGCAAGAAGCGCCGGAGGAGGGCCCGATACGCAGTATTTT. Protein: CARSAGGGPDTQYF. Looking up the rest from reference TRBV9 and TRBJ2-3 gives the full variable domain: DSGVTQTPKHLITATGQRVTLRCSPRSGDLSVYWYQQSLDQGLQFLIQYYNGEERAKGNILERFSAQQFPDLHSELNLSSLELGDSALYFCARSAGGGPDTQYFGPGTRLTVL.